Each of the 16 T cell receptor beta chains below was sequenced from the same sample in a study of control samples from healthy donors and cancer patients. Clones were read by immunoSEQ multiplex PCR, and TCRdb kept only the in-frame ones, dropping some. The sample contains over 65,000 clones, 85% to 90% of which appear only once. Sequences were obtained from PBMCs. The receptor set was obtained from a woman aged 45-65 years with colorectal cancer.

The count of this clone is one. CDR3 nucleotide sequence: TGTGCCAGCAGTTACAGGGGACTAAGCACAGATACGCAGTATTTT. It yields the protein CASSYRGLSTDTQYF. The chain uses TRBV6-2 or TRBV6-3 and TRBJ2-3; 7 bases fit TRBD2. With V trimmed by 2 bases and J by 0 bases, 2 bases remained unmatched. The CDR3 spans 15 residues. Germline CDR1 is MNHEY and CDR2 is SVGEGT.

The gene calls are TRBV6-5 and TRBJ2-1; D not resolved. V was clipped by 0 bases and J by 8 bases, with 5 bases between them. The CDR3 is 12 residues long. The germline V gene has CDR1 MNHEY and CDR2 SVGAGI. CDR3 nucleotides: TGTGCCAGCAGTTACTCGAAGTATGAGCAGTTCTTC. Translation gives CASSYSKYEQFF.

This chain joins TRBV12-3 or TRBV12-4 and TRBJ1-1, with D hard to call. The CDR3 sequence is 13 residues long. Trimming stripped 2 bases from V and 0 bases from J, with 4 bases between. CDR3 sequence (DNA): TGTGCCAGCAGTTTATTAGTGAACACTGAAGCTTTCTTT. Amino acid sequence: CASSLLVNTEAFF.

The rearrangement uses TRBV10-3 and TRBJ2-5, with D uncertain. The CDR3 runs to 14 residues. The germline CDR1 and CDR2 sequences are ENHRY and SYGVKD. Trimming shortened V by 3 bases and J by 2 bases, and 10 bases separated the two germline ends. The CDR3 DNA is TGTGCCATCAGTGAAAGGCAGGAGCAAGAGACCCAGTACTTC. This translates into CAISERQEQETQYF.

J is TRBJ2-6 and V is TRBV7-2; unclear D gene. The V gene's germline CDR1 is SGHTA and CDR2 FQGNSA. V dropped 3 bases and J dropped 0 bases, with 3 bases sitting between them. The CDR3 loop spans 14 amino acids. The CDR3 loop is CASSFYSGANVLTF. The DNA for the CDR3 is TGTGCCAGCAGCTTCTACTCTGGGGCCAACGTCCTGACTTTC.

The chain couples TRBV6-5 to TRBJ1-2; weak D call: TRBD1 (6 bases). CDR1 MNHEY and CDR2 SVGAGI come from the germline V gene. The CDR3 covers 12 residues. Trimming removed 7 bases at V and 11 bases at J, with 17 bases between. CDR3 sequence reads: CASTGTPTWYTF. As DNA, the CDR3 is TGTGCCAGCACCGGGACACCGACGTGGTACACCTTC.

The chain has TRBV18 and TRBJ2-3; 8 bases fit TRBD2. There are 16 residues in the CDR3. CDR1 is KGHSH, CDR2 LQKENI, per germline. The V and J ends lost 0 bases and 4 bases, in that order; junction bases with no gene match: 6. CDR3 region: CASSPPGTRGADTQYF. The DNA for the CDR3 is TGTGCCAGCTCACCACCCGGGACTAGGGGTGCAGATACGCAGTATTTT.

This clone came up once. This chain links TRBV18 with TRBJ2-1, with TRBD1 identical over 9 bases. Trimming took 3 bases from V and 4 from J; bases not matched to a gene: 4. CDR1 and CDR2 from the germline V gene are KGHSH and LQKENI. CDR3 size: 15 residues. The CDR3 nucleotides read TGTGCCAGCTCACCCGGGACAGGGTATTACAATGAGCAGTTCTTC. Translation: CASSPGTGYYNEQFF.

The rearrangement uses TRBV6-4 and TRBJ1-1; D may be TRBD1 (6 bases). The CDR3 contains 13 residues. Trimming pared 3 bases from V and 5 bases from J, leaving 10 bases between. The germline V gene has CDR1 MRHNA and CDR2 SNTAGT. The CDR3 region is CASSEGRGTEAFF. In DNA, the CDR3 is TGTGCCAGCAGTGAAGGGAGGGGGACTGAAGCTTTCTTT.

The rearrangement links TRBV10-3 to TRBJ1-2, with a tentative D call TRBD1 (5 bases). Germline V gene data show CDR1 as ENHRY and CDR2 as SYGVKD. V was pared by 5 bases and J by 4 bases, with 14 bases between. The CDR3 is 14 amino acids. For the CDR3, the DNA is TGTGCCATCAGTCCTCAGACAGCTCTCTATGGCTACACCTTC. Translating it yields CAISPQTALYGYTF.

The chain carries TRBV4-1 and TRBJ1-1; D is unclear. V was clipped by 2 bases and J by 0 bases, with 4 bases between them. The CDR3 has 13 amino acids. CDR1 and CDR2 from the germline V gene are MGHRA and YSYEKL. The CDR3 bases are TGCGCCAGCAGCCAACTGATGAACACTGAAGCTTTCTTT. Encoded protein: CASSQLMNTEAFF.

This clone was seen a few times. The rearrangement joins TRBV3-1 (or the pseudogene TRBV3-2) to TRBJ2-2; no clear D. Trimming removed 0 bases at V and 0 bases at J, with 11 bases between. Looked up from germline, CDR1 is LGHDT and CDR2 is YNNKEL (reference sequence). This CDR3 region has 17 residues. This chain's CDR3 is CASSQEVLSANTGELFF. The CDR3 DNA sequence: TGTGCCAGCAGCCAAGAAGTCTTGTCAGCGAACACCGGGGAGCTGTTTTTT.

The gene calls are TRBV27 and TRBJ1-4, with TRBD1 matching 9 bases. V trimming: 5 bases; J trimming: 7 bases; junction bases outside the gene matches: 11. The CDR3 is made up of 16 amino acids. Germline values: CDR1 MNHEY, CDR2 SMNVEV (reference sequence). This chain's CDR3 is CASSPGTGFEVEKLFF. CDR3 coding DNA: TGTGCCAGCAGTCCCGGGACAGGGTTTGAAGTTGAAAAACTGTTTTTT.

The V gene is TRBV7-2, the J gene TRBJ1-3; TRBD1 matches 8 bases. Germline V gives CDR1 SGHTA, CDR2 FQGNSA. With V trimmed by 6 bases and J by 2 bases, 6 bases remained unmatched. The CDR3 totals 15 residues. The CDR3 bases are TGTGCCAGCAGGCTAGACAGGGGCCCTGGAAACACCATATATTTT. Translated: CASRLDRGPGNTIYF.

The V gene is TRBV2, the J gene TRBJ2-1; D gene uncertain. Per the germline V gene, CDR1 is SNHLY and CDR2 is FYNNEI. V was clipped by 7 bases and J by 5 bases, with 12 bases between them. The CDR3 covers 13 residues. CDR3 loop: CASKLSVNNEQFF. For the CDR3, the DNA is TGTGCCAGCAAACTCTCAGTGAACAATGAGCAGTTCTTC.

The V call is TRBV6-5, the J call TRBJ1-1; D gene ambiguous. Trimming cost V 0 bases and J 4 bases, with 9 bases left between them. The V gene's germline CDR1 is MNHEY and CDR2 SVGAGI. CDR3 length: 14 amino acids. The CDR3 loop reads CASSYSSVGTEAFF. The CDR3 DNA reads as TGTGCCAGCAGTTACTCGAGCGTGGGCACTGAAGCTTTCTTT.